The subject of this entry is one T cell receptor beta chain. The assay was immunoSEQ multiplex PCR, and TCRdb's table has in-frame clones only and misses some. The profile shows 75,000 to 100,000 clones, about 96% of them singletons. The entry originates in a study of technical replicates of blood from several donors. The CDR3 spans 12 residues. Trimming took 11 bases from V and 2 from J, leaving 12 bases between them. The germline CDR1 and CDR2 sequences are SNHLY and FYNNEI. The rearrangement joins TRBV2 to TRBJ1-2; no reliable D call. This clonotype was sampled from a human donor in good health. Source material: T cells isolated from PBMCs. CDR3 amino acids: CALGPGNYGYTF. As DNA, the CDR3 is TGTGCCCTTGGGCCCGGAAACTATGGCTACACCTTC.